Listed here are 3 T cell receptor beta chains from one sample, sequenced in a study of spatial heterogeneity in lung cancer. As to time point: sample taken at primary tumor resection. Researchers sequenced whole RNA taken from tumor, nontumor lung or frozen PBMC without sorting. TCRdb reanalysed the 5' RACE reads using MiXCR and keeps one entry per CDR3 protein. Of nearly 15,000 distinct CDR3 sequences in the sample, approximately 7.5% were seen once. The sequenced sample was PBMCs, obtained at surgery. Receptors were obtained from a female donor with early-stage non-small cell lung cancer.

The chain uses TRBV28 and TRBJ1-1, with D unclear. Trimming stripped 4 bases from V and 5 bases from J, with 8 bases between. The CDR3 contains 12 residues. Per germline, CDR1 MDHEN and CDR2 SYDVKM. The CDR3 DNA sequence: TGTGCCAGCAGTTACGGGATTACTGAAGCTTTCTTT. It is translated as CASSYGITEAFF.

Ten or more counts support this clonotype. The chain links TRBV27 to TRBJ2-7, with 9 bases matching TRBD1. The junction had 10 bases not matched to a gene; V was cut back by 3 bases and J by 4 bases. Germline CDR1 is MNHEY and CDR2 is SMNVEV (reference sequence). The CDR3 is 16 residues long. This CDR3 reads CASSLGQGTPVYEQYF. The CDR3 bases are TGTGCCAGCAGTTTGGGACAGGGAACTCCAGTTTACGAGCAGTACTTC.

V and J are TRBV6-5 and TRBJ1-1, with D possibly being TRBD1 (5 bases). Germline lookup yields CDR1 MNHEY and CDR2 SVGAGI. CDR3 length equals 15 residues. The V and J ends lost 0 bases and 4 bases respectively, with 12 bases between them. As DNA, the CDR3 is TGTGCCAGCAGTTACTCGAGGTTTAGGGGCACTGAAGCTTTCTTT. It is translated as CASSYSRFRGTEAFF.